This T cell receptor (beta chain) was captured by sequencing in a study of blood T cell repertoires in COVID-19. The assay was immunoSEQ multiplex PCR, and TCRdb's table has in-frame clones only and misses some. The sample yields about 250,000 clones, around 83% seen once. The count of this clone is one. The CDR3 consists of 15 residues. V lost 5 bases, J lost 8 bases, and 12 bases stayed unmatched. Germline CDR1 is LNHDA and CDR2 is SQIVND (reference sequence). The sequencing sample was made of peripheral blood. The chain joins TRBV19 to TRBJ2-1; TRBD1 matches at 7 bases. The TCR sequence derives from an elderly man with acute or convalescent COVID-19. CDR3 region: CASSSRQGGRYEQFF. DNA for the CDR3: TGTGCCAGTAGTTCCCGACAGGGTGGTCGCTATGAGCAGTTCTTC.